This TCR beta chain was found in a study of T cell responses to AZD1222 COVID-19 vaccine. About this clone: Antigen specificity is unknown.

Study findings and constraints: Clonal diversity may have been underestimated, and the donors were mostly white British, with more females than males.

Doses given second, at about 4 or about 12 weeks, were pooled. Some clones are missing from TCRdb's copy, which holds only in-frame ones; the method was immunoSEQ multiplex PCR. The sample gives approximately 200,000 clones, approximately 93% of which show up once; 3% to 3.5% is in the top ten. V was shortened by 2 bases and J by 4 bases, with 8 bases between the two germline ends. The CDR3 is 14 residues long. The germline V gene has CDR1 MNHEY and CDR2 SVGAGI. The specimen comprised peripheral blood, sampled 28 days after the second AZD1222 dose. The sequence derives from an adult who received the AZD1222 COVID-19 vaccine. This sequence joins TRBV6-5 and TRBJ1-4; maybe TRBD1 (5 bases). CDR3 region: CASSYGAYNEKLFF. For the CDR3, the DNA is TGTGCCAGCAGTTACGGGGCCTATAATGAAAAACTGTTTTTT.